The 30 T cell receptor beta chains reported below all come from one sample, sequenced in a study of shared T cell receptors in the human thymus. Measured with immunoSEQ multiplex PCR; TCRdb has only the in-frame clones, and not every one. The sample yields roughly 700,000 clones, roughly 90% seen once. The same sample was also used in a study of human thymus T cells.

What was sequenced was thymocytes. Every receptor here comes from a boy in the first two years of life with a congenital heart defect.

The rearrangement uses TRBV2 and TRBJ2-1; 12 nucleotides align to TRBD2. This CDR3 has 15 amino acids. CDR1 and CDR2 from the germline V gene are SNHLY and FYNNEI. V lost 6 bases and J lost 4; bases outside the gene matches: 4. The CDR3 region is CASRRTSGKYNEQFF. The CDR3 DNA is TGTGCCAGCAGGAGGACTAGCGGGAAGTACAATGAGCAGTTCTTC.

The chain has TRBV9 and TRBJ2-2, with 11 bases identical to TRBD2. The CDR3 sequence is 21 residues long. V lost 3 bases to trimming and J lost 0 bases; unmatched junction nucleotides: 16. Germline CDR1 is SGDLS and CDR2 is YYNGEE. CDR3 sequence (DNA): TGTGCCAGCAGCGCGAGGGGCCACCCCGGGACTAGCGGAGCGAACACCGGGGAGCTGTTTTTT. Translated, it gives CASSARGHPGTSGANTGELFF.

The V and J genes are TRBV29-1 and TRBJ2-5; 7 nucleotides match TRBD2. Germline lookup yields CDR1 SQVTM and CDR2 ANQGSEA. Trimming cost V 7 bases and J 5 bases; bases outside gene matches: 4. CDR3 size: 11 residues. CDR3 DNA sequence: TGCAGCGGCCAGGGAGGGGAGACCCAGTACTTC. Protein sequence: CSGQGGETQYF. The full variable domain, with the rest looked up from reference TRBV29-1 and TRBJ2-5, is SAVISQKPSRDICQRGTSLTIQCQVDSQVTMMFWYRQQPGQSLTLIATANQGSEATYESGFVIDKFPISRPNLTFSTLTVSNMSPEDSSIYLCSGQGGETQYFGPGTRLLVL.

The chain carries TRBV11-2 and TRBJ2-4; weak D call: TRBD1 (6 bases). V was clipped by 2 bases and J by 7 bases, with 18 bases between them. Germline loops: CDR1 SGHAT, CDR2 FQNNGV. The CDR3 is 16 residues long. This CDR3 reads CASSLCYNSRGNIQYF. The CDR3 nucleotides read TGTGCCAGCAGCTTATGTTACAACAGTAGGGGGAACATTCAGTACTTC.

As DNA, the CDR3 is TGTGCCAGCAGCCCCCCCCGAGGGTACAAGACAGATACGCAGTATTTT. This gives the protein CASSPPRGYKTDTQYF. This chain joins TRBV27 and TRBJ2-3, with D perhaps matching TRBD2 (5 bases). Germline lookup yields CDR1 MNHEY and CDR2 SMNVEV (reference sequence). The CDR3 consists of 16 residues. Trimming shortened V by 6 bases and J by 3 bases, and 19 bases separated the two germline ends.

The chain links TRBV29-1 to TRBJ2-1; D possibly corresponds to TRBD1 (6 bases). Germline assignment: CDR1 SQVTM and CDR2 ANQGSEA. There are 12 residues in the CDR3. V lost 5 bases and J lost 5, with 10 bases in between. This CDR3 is CSVTGKDNEQFF. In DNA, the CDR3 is TGCAGCGTTACAGGGAAGGACAATGAGCAGTTCTTC.

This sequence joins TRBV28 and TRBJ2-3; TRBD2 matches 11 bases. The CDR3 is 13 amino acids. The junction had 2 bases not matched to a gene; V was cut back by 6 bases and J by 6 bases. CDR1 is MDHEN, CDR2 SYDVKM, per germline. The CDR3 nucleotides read TGTGCCAGCAGAATAGCGGGAGGGGATACGCAGTATTTT. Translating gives CASRIAGGDTQYF. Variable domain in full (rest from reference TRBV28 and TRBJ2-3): DVKVTQSSRYLVKRTGEKVFLECVQDMDHENMFWYRQDPGLGLRLIYFSYDVKMKEKGDIPEGYSVSREKKERFSLILESASTNQTSMYLCASRIAGGDTQYFGPGTRLTVL.

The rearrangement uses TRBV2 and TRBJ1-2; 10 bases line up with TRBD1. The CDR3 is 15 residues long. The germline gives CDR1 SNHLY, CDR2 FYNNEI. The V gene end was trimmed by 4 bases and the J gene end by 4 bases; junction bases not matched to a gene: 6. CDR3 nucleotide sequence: TGTGCCAGCAGTGGAGCGACAGGGGGCAGCTATGGCTACACCTTC. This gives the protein CASSGATGGSYGYTF.

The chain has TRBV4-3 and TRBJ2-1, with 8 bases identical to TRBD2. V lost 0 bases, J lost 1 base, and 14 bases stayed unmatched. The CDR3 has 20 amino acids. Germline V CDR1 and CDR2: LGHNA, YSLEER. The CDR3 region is CASSQDWNRSGGRSYNEQFF. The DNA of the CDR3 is TGCGCCAGCAGCCAAGATTGGAACCGGAGTGGCGGGAGGTCCTACAATGAGCAGTTCTTC.

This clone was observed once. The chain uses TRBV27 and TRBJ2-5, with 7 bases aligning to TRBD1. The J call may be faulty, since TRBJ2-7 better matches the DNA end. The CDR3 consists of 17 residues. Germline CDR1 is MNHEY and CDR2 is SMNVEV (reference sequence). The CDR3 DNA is TGTGCCAGTTCTAAGGGGGACAGACCAAAACTTACCTACGAGCAGTACTTC. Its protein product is CASSKGDRPKLTYEQYF.

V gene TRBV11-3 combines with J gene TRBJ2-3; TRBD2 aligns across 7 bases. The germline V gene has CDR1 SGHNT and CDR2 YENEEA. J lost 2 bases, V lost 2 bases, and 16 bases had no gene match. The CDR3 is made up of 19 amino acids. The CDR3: CASSLPRGGGGSATDTQYF. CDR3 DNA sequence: TGTGCCAGCAGCTTACCCAGAGGCGGAGGCGGGAGCGCCACAGATACGCAGTATTTT.

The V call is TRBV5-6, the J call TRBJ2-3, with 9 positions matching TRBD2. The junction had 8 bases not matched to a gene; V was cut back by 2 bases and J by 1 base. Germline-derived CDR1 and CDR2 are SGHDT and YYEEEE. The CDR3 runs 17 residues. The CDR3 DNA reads TGTGCCAGCAGCTTCCAACAAGGACTAGCGCGCACAGATACGCAGTATTTT. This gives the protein CASSFQQGLARTDTQYF.

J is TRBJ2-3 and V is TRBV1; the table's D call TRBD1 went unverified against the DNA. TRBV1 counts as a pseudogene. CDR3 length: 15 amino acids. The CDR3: CTSSPEWARRDTQYF. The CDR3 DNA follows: TGCACCAGCAGCCCCGAGTGGGCAAGAAGGGATACGCAGTATTTT.

This CDR3 reads CASSLRAGDRGFGELFF. The CDR3 DNA follows: TGTGCCAGCAGCTTGAGGGCAGGAGACAGGGGGTTCGGGGAGCTGTTTTTT. J is TRBJ2-2 and V is TRBV5-6, with TRBD1 matching over 9 bases. Germline V gene sequence: CDR1 SGHDT, CDR2 YYEEEE. V was clipped by 1 base and J by 7 bases; unmatched bases: 11. This CDR3 comprises 17 residues.

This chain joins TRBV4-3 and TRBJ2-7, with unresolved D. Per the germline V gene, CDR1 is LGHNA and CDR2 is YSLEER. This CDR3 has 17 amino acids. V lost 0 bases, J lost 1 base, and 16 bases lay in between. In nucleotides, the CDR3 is TGCGCCAGCAGCCAAGATCCCCCGTCTTCGGTATCCTACGAGCAGTACTTC. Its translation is CASSQDPPSSVSYEQYF.

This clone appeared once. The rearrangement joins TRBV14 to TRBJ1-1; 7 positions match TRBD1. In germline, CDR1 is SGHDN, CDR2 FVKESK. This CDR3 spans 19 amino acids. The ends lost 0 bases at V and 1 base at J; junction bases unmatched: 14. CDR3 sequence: CASSQEGWQGVLPNTEAFF. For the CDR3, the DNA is TGTGCCAGCAGCCAAGAGGGTTGGCAGGGGGTGCTCCCGAACACTGAAGCTTTCTTT.

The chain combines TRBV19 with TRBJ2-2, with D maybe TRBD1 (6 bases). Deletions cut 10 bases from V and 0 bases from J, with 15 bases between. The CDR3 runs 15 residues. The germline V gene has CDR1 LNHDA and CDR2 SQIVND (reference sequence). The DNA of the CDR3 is TGTGCCACTTCAGGGGCGCTAGCGAACACCGGGGAGCTGTTTTTT. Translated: CATSGALANTGELFF.

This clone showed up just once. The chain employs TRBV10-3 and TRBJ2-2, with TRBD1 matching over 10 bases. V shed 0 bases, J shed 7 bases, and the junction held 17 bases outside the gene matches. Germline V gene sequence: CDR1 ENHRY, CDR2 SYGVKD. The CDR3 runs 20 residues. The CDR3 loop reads CAISESSWAGTGDENGELFF. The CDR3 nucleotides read TGTGCCATCAGTGAGTCGAGCTGGGCCGGGACAGGGGACGAGAACGGGGAGCTGTTTTTT.

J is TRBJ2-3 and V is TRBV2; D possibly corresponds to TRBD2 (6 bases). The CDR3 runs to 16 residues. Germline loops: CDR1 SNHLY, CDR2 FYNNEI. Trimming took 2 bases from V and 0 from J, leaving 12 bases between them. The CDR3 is CASSELAGLSTDTQYF. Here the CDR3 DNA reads TGTGCCAGCAGTGAACTCGCGGGGCTTAGCACAGATACGCAGTATTTT.

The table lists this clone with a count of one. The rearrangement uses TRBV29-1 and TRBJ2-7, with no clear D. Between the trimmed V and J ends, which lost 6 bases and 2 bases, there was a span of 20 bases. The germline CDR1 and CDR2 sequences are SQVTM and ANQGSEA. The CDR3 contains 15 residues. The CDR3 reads CSVWASAIPPYEQYF. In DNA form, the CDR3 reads TGCAGCGTCTGGGCCTCAGCCATACCTCCCTACGAGCAGTACTTC.

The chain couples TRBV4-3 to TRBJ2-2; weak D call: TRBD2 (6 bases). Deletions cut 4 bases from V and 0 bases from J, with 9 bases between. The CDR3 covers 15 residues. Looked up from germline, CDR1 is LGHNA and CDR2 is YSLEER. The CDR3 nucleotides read TGCGCCAGCAGCCCTCTAGCGACGAACACCGGGGAGCTGTTTTTT. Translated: CASSPLATNTGELFF.

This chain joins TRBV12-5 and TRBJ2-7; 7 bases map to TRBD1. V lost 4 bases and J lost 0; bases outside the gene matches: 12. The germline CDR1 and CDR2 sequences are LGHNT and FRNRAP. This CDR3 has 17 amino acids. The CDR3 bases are TGTGCTAGTGGTTACCCCAGACAGGGCGGAAGCTCCTACGAGCAGTACTTC. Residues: CASGYPRQGGSSYEQYF.

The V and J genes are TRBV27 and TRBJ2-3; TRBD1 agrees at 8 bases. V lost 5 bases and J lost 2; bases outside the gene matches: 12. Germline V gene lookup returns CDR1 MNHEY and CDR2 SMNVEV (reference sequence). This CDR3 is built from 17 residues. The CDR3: CASSRTKTGAYTDTQYF. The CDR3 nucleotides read TGTGCCAGCAGTAGAACTAAGACAGGGGCCTACACAGATACGCAGTATTTT.

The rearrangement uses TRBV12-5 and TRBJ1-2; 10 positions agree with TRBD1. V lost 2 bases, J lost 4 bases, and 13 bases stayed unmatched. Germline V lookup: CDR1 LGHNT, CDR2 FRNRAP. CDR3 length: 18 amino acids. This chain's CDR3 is CASGLFTARDRGSYGYTF. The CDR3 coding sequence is TGTGCTAGTGGTTTGTTCACTGCCCGGGACAGGGGTTCCTATGGCTACACCTTC.

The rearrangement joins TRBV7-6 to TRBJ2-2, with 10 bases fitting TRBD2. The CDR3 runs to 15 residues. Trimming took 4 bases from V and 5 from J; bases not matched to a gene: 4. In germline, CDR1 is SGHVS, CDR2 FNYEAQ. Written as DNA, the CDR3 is TGTGCCAGCAGCTCTAGCGGGAGTGATACCGGGGAGCTGTTTTTT. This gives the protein CASSSSGSDTGELFF.

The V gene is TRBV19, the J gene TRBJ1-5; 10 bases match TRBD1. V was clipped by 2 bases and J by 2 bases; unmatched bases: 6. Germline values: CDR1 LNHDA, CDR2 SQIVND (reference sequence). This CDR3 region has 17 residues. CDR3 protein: CASSIIGGTGGNQPQHF. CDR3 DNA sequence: TGTGCCAGTAGTATAATAGGGGGGACAGGGGGCAATCAGCCCCAGCATTTT. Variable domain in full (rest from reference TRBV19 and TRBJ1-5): DGGITQSPKYLFRKEGQNVTLSCEQNLNHDAMYWYRQDPGQGLRLIYYSQIVNDFQKGDIAEGYSVSREKKESFPLTVTSAQKNPTAFYLCASSIIGGTGGNQPQHFGDGTRLSIL.

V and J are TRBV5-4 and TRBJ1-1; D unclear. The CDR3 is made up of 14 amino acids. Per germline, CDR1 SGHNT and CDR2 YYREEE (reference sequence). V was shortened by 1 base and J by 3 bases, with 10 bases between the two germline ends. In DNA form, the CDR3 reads TGTGCCAGCAGCTTGTCCGGGATTTACACTGAAGCTTTCTTT. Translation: CASSLSGIYTEAFF.

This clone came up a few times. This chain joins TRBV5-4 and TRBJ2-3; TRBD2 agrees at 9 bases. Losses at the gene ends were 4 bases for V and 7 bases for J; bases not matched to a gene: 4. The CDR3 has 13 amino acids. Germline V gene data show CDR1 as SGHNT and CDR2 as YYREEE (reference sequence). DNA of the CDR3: TGTGCCAGCAGCGTTAGCGGGAGTCATACGCAGTATTTT. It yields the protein CASSVSGSHTQYF.

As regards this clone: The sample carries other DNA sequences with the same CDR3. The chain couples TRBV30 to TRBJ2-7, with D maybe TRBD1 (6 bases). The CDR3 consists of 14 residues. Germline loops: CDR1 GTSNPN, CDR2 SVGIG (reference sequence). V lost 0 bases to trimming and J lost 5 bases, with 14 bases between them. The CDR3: CAWSVGQGKDEQYF. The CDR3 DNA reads TGTGCCTGGAGTGTAGGGCAGGGGAAGGACGAGCAGTACTTC. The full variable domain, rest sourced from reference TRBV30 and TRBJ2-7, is SQTIHQWPATLVQPVGSPLSLECTVEGTSNPNLYWYRQAAGRGLQLLFYSVGIGQISSEVPQNLSASRPQDRQFILSSKKLLLSDSGFYLCAWSVGQGKDEQYFGPGTRLTVT.

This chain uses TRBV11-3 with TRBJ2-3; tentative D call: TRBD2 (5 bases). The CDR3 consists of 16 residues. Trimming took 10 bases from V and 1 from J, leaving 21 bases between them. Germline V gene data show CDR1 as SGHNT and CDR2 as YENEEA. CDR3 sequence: CATHTVERICTDTQYF. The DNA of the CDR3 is TGTGCCACCCACACCGTAGAGCGGATATGCACAGATACGCAGTATTTT.